This T cell receptor (beta chain) was captured in a study of blood T cell repertoires in COVID-19. Overall study: Donors in the United States, Italy and Spain gave samples during acute or convalescent COVID-19. Nucleic acid was either cDNA or gDNA, and it came from T cells, B-cell-depleted T cells, or PBMCs.

Under the authors' procedure: Estimates of nucleated cell counts were drawn from the amplification of reference gene primers. Some clones are missing from TCRdb's copy, which holds only in-frame ones; the method was immunoSEQ multiplex PCR. The DNA was the basis for D and trimming; V, J and clone size are from that table. Of more than 350,000 clones listed, around 92% are singletons. Trimming removed 5 bases from V and 2 bases from J, with 13 bases in between. Germline-derived CDR1 and CDR2 are SEHNR and FQNEAQ (reference sequence). The CDR3 contains 15 residues. This clone was seen more than once but under ten times. Seattle participants joined during active infection and were tracked over time.

The sample taken for sequencing was peripheral blood. The receptor's source is a woman in her 30s with COVID-19, enrolled during active disease. The chain carries TRBV7-9 and TRBJ1-5, with unresolved D. The chain's CDR3 is CASSPRGSGNQPQHF. In DNA form, the CDR3 reads TGTGCCAGCAGCCCCCGGGGAAGCGGCAATCAGCCCCAGCATTTT.